This T cell receptor beta chain was captured in a study of T cells after yellow fever vaccination. General study findings and limits: Post-booster reappearance was seen for most primary-vaccination clones (about 95% CD4, around 89% CD8).

As concerns this clonotype: What it binds is not known.

CDR1 and CDR2 (germline): SGHRS, YFSETQ. There are 14 residues in the CDR3. V lost 5 bases to trimming and J lost 8 bases, with 16 bases between them. TCRdb independently ran MiXCR on the 5' RACE reads; one entry per CDR3 protein. The table includes about 130,000 distinct CDR3 sequences, almost 9% detected once. This sequence was found in a man aged 18 to 29 who received the YFV17D yellow fever vaccine. The sequencing used CD8+ T cells sorted from PBMCs, collected on the day of the yellow fever booster vaccination. V is TRBV5-1 and J is TRBJ1-4; D perhaps matches TRBD1 (5 bases). The CDR3 is CASRRGTLGEKLFF. The CDR3 coding sequence is TGCGCCAGCAGACGGGGGACTCTGGGAGAAAAACTGTTTTTT.